These 27 T cell receptor beta chains came from one sample sequenced in a study of T cell responses to AZD1222 COVID-19 vaccine (dated by TCRdb to the early 2020s). The time point label, read with the paper, signifies: about 28 days (+/-7) after the second vaccine dose. What this sample's treatment or condition label stands for: meningococcal conjugate vaccine given as trial control. Library method: the immunoSEQ multiplex PCR assay. In TCRdb, the immuneACCESS table is reduced to in-frame sequences with V and J assigned. These tables do not hold every clone; where another copy was compared, an unresolved V gene accounts for under half, and the others remain unexplained. The sample table lists fewer than 200,000 clones, around 90% of them with a count of one. Approximately 4.2% of the sample is taken by the ten largest. The source material was peripheral blood, sampled 28 days after the second dose of the MenACWY control vaccine. The source is an adult who received the MenACWY meningococcal vaccine as a control.

The genes are TRBV19 and TRBJ1-2; D is uncertain. The V gene lost 4 bases and the J gene lost 4 bases, with 7 bases spanning the gap. The CDR3 has 12 amino acids. The germline CDR1 and CDR2 sequences are LNHDA and SQIVND (reference sequence). Here the CDR3 reads CASSTNSYGYTF. CDR3 in DNA: TGTGCCAGTAGTACTAACAGCTATGGCTACACCTTC.

The rearrangement links TRBV28 to TRBJ2-5; 7 bases are shared with TRBD1. Germline V gives CDR1 MDHEN, CDR2 SYDVKM. CDR3 length: 12 amino acids. J was trimmed by 6 bases and V by 8 bases; bases with no gene match: 6. The CDR3 bases are TGTGCCAGCTGTGACAGGGAACAGACCCAGTACTTC. Its translation: CASCDREQTQYF. Together with reference TRBV28 and TRBJ2-5, the CDR3 gives the full variable domain: DVKVTQSSRYLVKRTGEKVFLECVQDMDHENMFWYRQDPGLGLRLIYFSYDVKMKEKGDIPEGYSVSREKKERFSLILESASTNQTSMYLCASCDREQTQYFGPGTRLLVL.

This clone turned up a few times. CDR3 nucleotide sequence: TGTGCCAGCAGTAAAGTTAGCGCATCCTACAATGAGCAGTTCTTC. It specifies CASSKVSASYNEQFF. V is TRBV28 and J is TRBJ2-1; D is perhaps TRBD2 (5 bases). Looked up from germline, CDR1 is MDHEN and CDR2 is SYDVKM. V was pared by 5 bases and J by 1 base, with 12 bases between. CDR3 length equals 15 residues.

This chain uses TRBV29-1 with TRBJ2-1; possibly TRBD2 for D (5 bases). Germline CDR1 SQVTM, CDR2 ANQGSEA. The V gene lost 1 base and the J gene lost 7 bases, with 5 bases spanning the gap. The CDR3 sequence is 11 residues long. CDR3 nucleotide sequence: TGCAGCGTTGAAGCGGGAAATGAGCAGTTCTTC. It translates to CSVEAGNEQFF.

This chain links TRBV27 with TRBJ2-7; 9 nucleotides line up with TRBD1. The germline CDR1 and CDR2 sequences are MNHEY and SMNVEV (reference sequence). There are 21 residues in the CDR3. The J segment lost 6 bases and the V segment lost 9 bases, leaving 33 bases of the junction unmatched. The CDR3, as DNA: TGTGCCAGTTGCACCCGCGGGACAGGGCCTGCGGGTAAAGGAGCCGGGTGCGAGCAGTACTTC. Translated, it gives CASCTRGTGPAGKGAGCEQYF.

The chain couples TRBV11-2 to TRBJ1-5; unclear D gene. Per germline, CDR1 SGHAT and CDR2 FQNNGV. CDR3 length equals 15 residues. With 0 bases removed from V and 2 bases from J, the gap between germline ends came to 8 bases. Here the CDR3 reads CASSLDRGGNQPQHF. CDR3 bases: TGTGCCAGCAGCTTAGACAGAGGTGGCAATCAGCCCCAGCATTTT. Combining the CDR3 with reference TRBV11-2 and TRBJ1-5 gives the whole variable domain EAGVAQSPRYKIIEKRQSVAFWCNPISGHATLYWYQQILGQGPKLLIQFQNNGVVDDSQLPKDRFSAERLKGVDSTLKIQPAKLEDSAVYLCASSLDRGGNQPQHFGDGTRLSIL.

The V call is TRBV7-3, the J call TRBJ1-1; 10 bases are shared with TRBD1. This CDR3 comprises 13 residues. CDR1 is SGHTA and CDR2 is FQGTGA in the germline V gene. Trimming removed 5 bases from V and 11 bases from J; junction bases left unmatched: 8. In DNA form, the CDR3 reads TGTGCCAGCAGCCCCCAAACGGGACAGGGGGCTTTCTTT. Translated, it gives CASSPQTGQGAFF.

J is TRBJ2-1 and V is TRBV27; no clear D gene. The germline CDR1 and CDR2 sequences are MNHEY and SMNVEV (reference sequence). V was pared by 4 bases and J by 7 bases, with 17 bases between. The CDR3 runs 15 residues. The CDR3 DNA reads as TGTGCCAGCAGTTCATCAGGCTTAGGAGCGAATGAGCAGTTCTTC. It codes for CASSSSGLGANEQFF.

This clone has a single count. The chain couples TRBV30 to TRBJ2-5, with TRBD1 identical over 8 bases. Germline CDR1 and CDR2: GTSNPN and SVGIG (reference sequence). This CDR3 comprises 14 residues. The trim removed 5 bases at V and 0 bases at J, leaving 5 bases unmatched. DNA of the CDR3: TGTGCCTGGGATAGGACAGGGAACCAAGAGACCCAGTACTTC. This codes for CAWDRTGNQETQYF.

This chain uses TRBV19 with TRBJ2-7; 7 nucleotides agree with TRBD1. This CDR3 has 14 residues. Germline V gene lookup returns CDR1 LNHDA and CDR2 SQIVND (reference sequence). V was clipped by 6 bases and J by 0 bases; unmatched bases: 5. CDR3 loop: CASRDNRGSYEQYF. In DNA form, the CDR3 reads TGTGCCAGTAGGGACAACAGGGGCTCCTACGAGCAGTACTTC.

The chain is built from TRBV18 and TRBJ1-5; D uncertain. Trimming shortened V by 2 bases and J by 4 bases, and 6 bases separated the two germline ends. The germline gives CDR1 KGHSH, CDR2 LQKENI. CDR3 length equals 13 residues. The CDR3 spells CASSPDGNQPQHF. DNA for the CDR3: TGTGCCAGCTCACCAGACGGAAATCAGCCCCAGCATTTT.

The table lists this clone with a count of one. The chain couples TRBV30 to TRBJ2-3; D gene ambiguous. Between the trimmed V and J ends, which lost 2 bases and 3 bases, there was a span of 9 bases. The germline V gene encodes CDR1 GTSNPN and CDR2 SVGIG (reference sequence). CDR3 length: 13 residues. The CDR3 spells CAWSRQTTDTQYF. For the CDR3, the DNA is TGTGCCTGGAGTCGGCAGACAACAGATACGCAGTATTTT.

This chain joins TRBV7-8 and TRBJ1-4, with D maybe TRBD1 (5 bases). Per germline, CDR1 SGHVS and CDR2 FQNEAQ. V gave up 3 bases and J gave up 5 bases, with 10 bases separating them. The CDR3 loop spans 14 amino acids. In DNA form, the CDR3 reads TGTGCCAGCAGCTTGGGACGGGAGAATGAAAAACTGTTTTTT. As protein: CASSLGRENEKLFF.

The J gene is TRBJ2-7, the V gene TRBV30, with D perhaps TRBD1 (6 bases). Germline assignment: CDR1 GTSNPN and CDR2 SVGIG (reference sequence). CDR3 length equals 13 residues. V lost 5 bases to trimming and J lost 1 base, with 12 bases between them. The CDR3 spells CAWHRDNSYEQYF. As DNA, the CDR3 is TGTGCCTGGCACCGGGACAATTCCTACGAGCAGTACTTC.

CDR3 residues: CSVEAGRVGRLFF. CDR3 DNA: TGCAGCGTTGAAGCGGGCAGGGTGGGTAGACTGTTTTTT. The V gene is TRBV29-1, the J gene TRBJ1-4; maybe TRBD1 (5 bases). V was shortened by 1 base and J by 13 bases, with 16 bases between the two germline ends. The CDR3 sequence is 13 residues long. Germline CDR1 SQVTM, CDR2 ANQGSEA.

V gene TRBV28 combines with J gene TRBJ2-6; D possibly corresponds to TRBD2 (6 bases). The CDR3 consists of 17 residues. Trimming took off 2 bases at V and 0 bases at J, with 11 bases between the two ends. Germline V gives CDR1 MDHEN, CDR2 SYDVKM. This CDR3 reads CASSLAGLSSGANVLTF. In DNA, the CDR3 is TGTGCCAGCAGTTTAGCGGGGTTGAGCTCTGGGGCCAACGTCCTGACTTTC.

The gene calls are TRBV19 and TRBJ1-6; the match to TRBD1 covers 11 bases. This CDR3 is 14 amino acids long. Germline V gene data show CDR1 as LNHDA and CDR2 as SQIVND (reference sequence). After removal of 6 bases from V and 6 bases from J, the junction contained 1 base not matched to a gene. Here the CDR3 reads CASRGTGGNSPLHF. For the CDR3, the DNA is TGTGCCAGTAGGGGGACAGGGGGTAATTCACCCCTCCACTTT.

The chain uses TRBV24-1 and TRBJ2-3, with no clear D. The CDR3 is 13 amino acids. In germline, CDR1 is KGHDR, CDR2 SFDVKD. Trimming cost V 4 bases and J 1 base, with 5 bases left between them. The CDR3 nucleotides are TGTGCCACCAGTGAATCAGGCACAGATACGCAGTATTTT. Protein: CATSESGTDTQYF.

The J gene is TRBJ1-1, the V gene TRBV5-4, with TRBD1 identical over 7 bases. The junction had 9 bases not matched to a gene; V was cut back by 6 bases and J by 4 bases. Germline CDR1 reads SGHNT; CDR2 reads YYREEE (reference sequence). The CDR3 runs to 14 residues. CDR3 DNA: TGTGCCAGCAACCCACAGGGGTATGGCACTGAAGCTTTCTTT. It specifies CASNPQGYGTEAFF.

This chain links TRBV19 with TRBJ2-6; D may be TRBD1 (5 bases). The CDR3 is made up of 16 amino acids. V lost 5 bases and J lost 0, with 11 bases in between. Germline V CDR1 and CDR2: LNHDA, SQIVND (reference sequence). The CDR3 DNA reads TGTGCCAGTAGTTTAATACAGGCCTCTGGGGCCAACGTCCTGACTTTC. It encodes CASSLIQASGANVLTF.

V is TRBV7-9 and J is TRBJ1-4; D is unresolved. The CDR3 has 15 residues. The V end was cut by 1 base, the J end by 0 bases, with 6 bases between. CDR1 and CDR2 from the germline V gene are SEHNR and FQNEAQ (reference sequence). The CDR3 coding sequence is TGTGCCAGCAGCTTAGGCGACCCAACTAATGAAAAACTGTTTTTT. Protein sequence: CASSLGDPTNEKLFF.

In nucleotides, the CDR3 is TGTGCCAGCAGGGGGACAGGGTGGAACACTGAAGCTTTCTTT. Protein: CASRGTGWNTEAFF. This sequence joins TRBV27 and TRBJ1-1; TRBD1 aligns across 9 bases. V lost 6 bases and J lost 1; bases outside the gene matches: 3. Germline V gene data show CDR1 as MNHEY and CDR2 as SMNVEV (reference sequence). CDR3 length equals 14 residues.

This clone appeared a single time. The genes are TRBV27 and TRBJ1-1; no clear D. This CDR3 spans 15 amino acids. The germline V and J ends were trimmed by 3 bases and 6 bases, with 17 bases remaining between them. Germline CDR1 and CDR2: MNHEY and SMNVEV (reference sequence). The CDR3 region is CASSLQTTGSSEAFF. The CDR3 region has the DNA TGTGCCAGCAGTTTGCAAACTACGGGGTCTTCTGAAGCTTTCTTT.

CDR3: CASLPGGGNTIYF. The CDR3 bases are TGTGCCAGCCTCCCTGGGGGGGGGAACACCATATATTTT. The rearrangement uses TRBV3-1 (or the pseudogene TRBV3-2) and TRBJ1-3; D possibly corresponds to TRBD1 (5 bases). This CDR3 comprises 13 residues. Trimming stripped 8 bases from V and 7 bases from J, with 15 bases between. Germline CDR1 and CDR2: LGHDT and YNNKEL (reference sequence).

V and J are TRBV5-1 and TRBJ2-7; D ambiguous. This CDR3 comprises 14 residues. Germline V gene lookup returns CDR1 SGHRS and CDR2 YFSETQ. Deletions cut 1 base from V and 6 bases from J, with 14 bases between. CDR3 amino acids: CASSLQGQVGEQYF. CDR3 coding DNA: TGCGCCAGCAGCTTGCAAGGCCAAGTTGGCGAGCAGTACTTC.

The chain uses TRBV2 and TRBJ1-2; possibly TRBD1 for D (5 bases). The germline V and J ends were trimmed by 8 bases and 6 bases, with 16 bases remaining between them. Germline V gives CDR1 SNHLY, CDR2 FYNNEI. There are 13 residues in the CDR3. CDR3 bases: TGTGCCAGCCCAGAAGGGGCGATCAATGGCTACACCTTC. Its protein is CASPEGAINGYTF. Drawing the rest from reference TRBV2 and TRBJ1-2, the complete variable domain is EPEVTQTPSHQVTQMGQEVILRCVPISNHLYFYWYRQILGQKVEFLVSFYNNEISEKSEIFDDQFSVERPDGSNFTLKIRSTKLEDSAMYFCASPEGAINGYTFGSGTRLTVV.

In its sample, this clone was seen a few times. The chain uses TRBV10-2 and TRBJ2-4; 8 bases map to TRBD1. With V trimmed by 8 bases and J by 5 bases, 17 bases remained unmatched. Germline assignment: CDR1 WSHSY and CDR2 SAAADI. The CDR3 totals 17 residues. The CDR3 nucleotides are TGCGCCAGCCTGGGGCAGGACAGGGCCCCTTGGGAAAACATTCAGTACTTC. It translates to CASLGQDRAPWENIQYF.